This T cell receptor (beta chain) is from a study of T cell changes during pregnancy in multiple sclerosis. Sequencing was performed with immunoSEQ multiplex PCR; in TCRdb, only in-frame clones are kept and a portion is missing. The table lists some 70,000 clones, over 80% of them singletons, with around 2.9% in the top ten. Germline V gene lookup returns CDR1 SGDLS and CDR2 YYNGEE. After removal of 0 bases from V and 7 bases from J, the junction contained 7 bases not matched to a gene. The CDR3 sequence is 14 residues long. The sequence derives from a female donor in good health, enrolled as a control in a pregnancy study. Specimen: CD8+ T cells from peripheral blood mononuclear cells, collected in the third trimester of pregnancy. This rearrangement joins TRBV9 to TRBJ2-7; 7 bases are a match to TRBD2. The CDR3 DNA sequence: TGTGCCAGCAGCGTAGGTGGGGAGCGGGGAGAGCAGTACTTC. This sequence encodes CASSVGGERGEQYF.